What follows are 29 T cell receptor beta chains derived from one specimen sequenced in a study of technical replicates of blood from a handful of donors. Generated by immunoSEQ multiplex PCR, the TCRdb table keeps only in-frame clones and is missing some. The sample lists approximately 49,000 clones; about 90% were seen once. Source material: PBMCs. The receptors here all came from a human donor in good health. Some clones in this sample may be carry-over from other donors' samples.

The V call is TRBV7-3, the J call TRBJ2-1, with 13 bases identical to TRBD2. This CDR3 spans 23 amino acids. The germline CDR1 and CDR2 sequences are SGHTA and FQGTGA. Trimming removed 1 base from V and 0 bases from J; junction bases left unmatched: 18. In DNA, the CDR3 is TGTGCCAGCAGCTTAAAGGGGCCAAGGACTAGCGGGAGAGGGGTTATCTCCTACAATGAGCAGTTCTTC. Translating gives CASSLKGPRTSGRGVISYNEQFF. Full variable domain (rest looked up from reference TRBV7-3 and TRBJ2-1): GAGVSQTPSNKVTEKGKYVELRCDPISGHTALYWYRQSLGQGPEFLIYFQGTGAADDSGLPNDRFFAVRPEGSVSTLKIQRTERGDSAVYLCASSLKGPRTSGRGVISYNEQFFGPGTRLTVL.

This chain connects TRBV18 to TRBJ1-1, with a tentative D call TRBD1 (5 bases). Germline loops: CDR1 KGHSH, CDR2 LQKENI. V was pared by 3 bases and J by 11 bases, with 22 bases between. CDR3 length: 15 amino acids. Written as DNA, the CDR3 is TGTGCCAGCTCACCGGGAGGTGAGGGACCGATGCGCGCTTTCTTT. It translates to CASSPGGEGPMRAFF.

The chain combines TRBV6-6 with TRBJ1-2, with a possible D match to TRBD1 (6 bases). Germline V gene data show CDR1 as MNHNY and CDR2 as SVGAGI (reference sequence). The CDR3 runs 13 residues. V shed 5 bases and J shed 2 bases, with 9 bases lying between them. The CDR3 sequence: CASSSGTNYGYTF. CDR3 coding DNA: TGTGCCAGCAGTAGCGGGACAAACTATGGCTACACCTTC.

The chain combines TRBV19 with TRBJ1-2; tentative D call: TRBD1 (6 bases). CDR1 and CDR2 (germline): LNHDA, SQIVND (reference sequence). The CDR3 covers 11 residues. V lost 8 bases to trimming and J lost 7 bases, with 11 bases between them. Written as DNA, the CDR3 is TGTGCCAGTGCGGCAGGGGTTGGCTACACCTTC. Its translation: CASAAGVGYTF.

This clone was found once. The chain has TRBV5-1 and TRBJ2-7; D may be TRBD2 (6 bases). The CDR3 consists of 14 residues. CDR1 and CDR2 from the germline V gene are SGHRS and YFSETQ. V lost 5 bases, J lost 0 bases, and 12 bases lay in between. CDR3 region: CASRPTGDSYEQYF. CDR3 coding DNA: TGCGCCAGCAGACCGACGGGGGACTCCTACGAGCAGTACTTC.

In this sample, this clone turned up a few times. The chain combines TRBV4-3 with TRBJ2-1, with D possibly TRBD2 on 6 matching bases. The CDR3 consists of 15 residues. Trimming took off 0 bases at V and 6 bases at J, with 12 bases between the two ends. Per the germline V gene, CDR1 is LGHNA and CDR2 is YSLEER. In DNA form, the CDR3 reads TGCGCCAGCAGCCAAGATGGGCTAGCGATCAATGAGCAGTTCTTC. This sequence encodes CASSQDGLAINEQFF.

This chain uses TRBV7-2 with TRBJ2-4; TRBD1 matches 9 bases. The CDR3 runs 14 residues. The V gene's germline CDR1 is SGHTA and CDR2 FQGNSA. V was clipped by 4 bases and J by 5 bases; unmatched bases: 3. The CDR3 loop reads CASSWTGVENIQYF. CDR3 DNA: TGTGCCAGCAGCTGGACAGGGGTTGAAAACATTCAGTACTTC.

The chain carries TRBV19 and TRBJ2-3; tentative D call: TRBD2 (6 bases). The CDR3 extends over 14 amino acids. The V end was cut by 8 bases, the J end by 0 bases, with 12 bases between. Germline CDR1 LNHDA, CDR2 SQIVND (reference sequence). This chain's CDR3 is CASRDGSSTDTQYF. The CDR3 DNA reads as TGTGCCAGTCGAGACGGGAGTAGCACAGATACGCAGTATTTT.

The genes are TRBV4-3 and TRBJ2-7; TRBD1 is a possible D gene (5 bases). Per the germline V gene, CDR1 is LGHNA and CDR2 is YSLEER. The length of the CDR3 is 15 residues. Trimming took 3 bases from V and 4 from J, leaving 16 bases between them. In DNA, the CDR3 is TGCGCCAGCAGCCAGGACACCGCGGAGAGGTACGAGCAGTACTTC. This encodes CASSQDTAERYEQYF.

This clone was recorded only once. The chain joins TRBV5-1 to TRBJ2-7, with 12 nucleotides matching TRBD2. Trimming cost V 4 bases and J 3 bases; bases outside gene matches: 8. The CDR3 covers 16 residues. From germline, CDR1 is SGHRS and CDR2 YFSETQ. The CDR3 protein is CASSPPGLAGLYEQYF. Here the CDR3 DNA reads TGCGCCAGCAGCCCCCCGGGACTAGCGGGCCTCTACGAGCAGTACTTC. Full variable domain (outside the CDR3, taken from reference TRBV5-1 and TRBJ2-7): KAGVTQTPRYLIKTRGQQVTLSCSPISGHRSVSWYQQTPGQGLQFLFEYFSETQRNKGNFPGRFSGRQFSNSRSEMNVSTLELGDSALYLCASSPPGLAGLYEQYFGPGTRLTVT.

This clone was seen a single time. The rearrangement joins TRBV6-1 to TRBJ2-5, with 7 bases aligning to TRBD1. V lost 4 bases and J lost 5; bases outside the gene matches: 10. Germline CDR1 and CDR2: MNHNS and SASEGT. The CDR3 contains 15 residues. CDR3 DNA: TGTGCCAGCAGTGGCGAGGGGGCAATAGGGGAGACCCAGTACTTC. Residues: CASSGEGAIGETQYF.

The rearrangement links TRBV7-6 to TRBJ2-7; 10 nucleotides agree with TRBD2. Germline lookup yields CDR1 SGHVS and CDR2 FNYEAQ. J gave up 4 bases and V 1 base, and 10 bases lay outside the gene matches. This CDR3 has 17 amino acids. DNA of the CDR3: TGTGCCAGCAGCTTAGGGACATTAGCGGGAGGAGGTTACGAGCAGTACTTC. It encodes CASSLGTLAGGGYEQYF.

The rearrangement links TRBV18 to TRBJ2-1, with TRBD1 identical over 9 bases. The CDR3 is 16 residues long. Germline assignment: CDR1 KGHSH and CDR2 LQKENI. Trimming took 0 bases from V and 4 from J; bases not matched to a gene: 4. CDR3 amino acids: CASSPPGTGSYNEQFF. In nucleotides, the CDR3 is TGTGCCAGCTCACCACCGGGGACAGGGTCTTACAATGAGCAGTTCTTC.

The chain links TRBV30 to TRBJ1-1; 7 bases map to TRBD1. Germline V gives CDR1 GTSNPN, CDR2 SVGIG (reference sequence). After removal of 4 bases from V and 11 bases from J, the junction contained 10 bases not matched to a gene. The CDR3 runs 12 residues. The CDR3 nucleotides read TGTGCCTGGAATCCGACAGGGAGAGGCGCTTTCTTT. Its protein product is CAWNPTGRGAFF.

The chain links TRBV29-1 to TRBJ2-7, with 8 bases that match TRBD2. Germline CDR1 and CDR2: SQVTM and ANQGSEA. This CDR3 region has 14 residues. J lost 2 bases, V lost 6 bases, and 9 bases had no gene match. CDR3 sequence reads: CSVKRGFVPYEQYF. The CDR3 DNA sequence: TGCAGCGTAAAGCGGGGGTTTGTACCCTACGAGCAGTACTTC.

V gene TRBV25-1 combines with J gene TRBJ1-3; possibly TRBD1 for D (5 bases). The germline gives CDR1 MGHDK, CDR2 SYGVNS. Trimming cost V 6 bases and J 4 bases, with 16 bases left between them. This CDR3 has 15 residues. The CDR3: CASSTLSGPGNTIYF. The CDR3 DNA sequence: TGTGCCAGCAGCACACTCTCAGGGCCAGGAAACACCATATATTTT. Together with reference TRBV25-1 and TRBJ1-3, the CDR3 gives the full variable domain: EADIYQTPRYLVIGTGKKITLECSQTMGHDKMYWYQQDPGMELHLIHYSYGVNSTEKGDLSSESTVSRIRTEHFPLTLESARPSHTSQYLCASSTLSGPGNTIYFGEGSWLTVV.

On this clone: The same CDR3 is also encoded by other DNA sequences in this sample. This sequence joins TRBV9 and TRBJ2-5, with D perhaps TRBD2 (5 bases). CDR3 length: 13 amino acids. V lost 2 bases to trimming and J lost 2 bases, with 7 bases between them. CDR1 SGDLS and CDR2 YYNGEE come from the germline V gene. The CDR3 here is CASSVGGQETQYF. The CDR3 DNA sequence: TGTGCCAGCAGCGTGGGCGGGCAAGAGACCCAGTACTTC.

Details on this clone: One end of the junction is discordant with germline, which a read error may explain. This chain connects TRBV11-2 to TRBJ1-1; the D gene is possibly TRBD1 (5 bases). CDR1 SGHAT and CDR2 FQNNGV come from the germline V gene. CDR3 length equals 12 residues. CDR3 amino acids: CARDSAQGGAIF. The CDR3, as DNA: TGTGCCAGAGATTCAGCCCAGGGTGGGGCCATCTTT.

V gene TRBV5-1 combines with J gene TRBJ2-2, with a possible D match to TRBD2 (6 bases). Per the germline V gene, CDR1 is SGHRS and CDR2 is YFSETQ. V was shortened by 4 bases and J by 2 bases, with 12 bases between the two germline ends. The CDR3 extends over 15 amino acids. CDR3 loop: CASSPGTSNTGELFF. CDR3 DNA: TGCGCCAGCAGCCCCGGGACTTCTAACACCGGGGAGCTGTTTTTT.

This clone was found once. CDR3: CASSASTGDAYGYTF. Written as DNA, the CDR3 is TGTGCCAGCAGTGCCTCGACAGGGGATGCCTATGGCTACACCTTC. The chain joins TRBV2 to TRBJ1-2; the match to TRBD1 covers 8 bases. Per the germline V gene, CDR1 is SNHLY and CDR2 is FYNNEI. With 4 bases clipped from V and 4 bases from J, the junction kept 8 bases outside the gene matches. The CDR3 is made up of 15 amino acids.

CDR3 residues: CASSPFWGSGYEQYF. The CDR3 coding sequence is TGTGCCAGCAGCCCATTTTGGGGTAGCGGCTACGAGCAGTACTTC. The rearrangement uses TRBV11-2 and TRBJ2-7; tentatively, D is TRBD2 (6 bases). V was clipped by 5 bases and J by 3 bases, with 17 bases between them. The CDR3 length is 15 residues. CDR1 and CDR2 from the germline V gene are SGHAT and FQNNGV. The complete variable domain, with remaining parts taken from reference TRBV11-2 and TRBJ2-7, reads EAGVAQSPRYKIIEKRQSVAFWCNPISGHATLYWYQQILGQGPKLLIQFQNNGVVDDSQLPKDRFSAERLKGVDSTLKIQPAKLEDSAVYLCASSPFWGSGYEQYFGPGTRLTVT.

As to this clone: The junction differs from germline at one of its ends, possibly a read error. The V and J genes are TRBV9 and TRBJ2-7; D perhaps matches TRBD2 (5 bases). The CDR3 totals 15 residues. From germline, CDR1 is SGDLS and CDR2 YYNGEE. The CDR3 DNA sequence: TGTGCCAGCAGCGCCACCATCACGGGATCCTCCGAGCAGTACTTC. This gives the protein CASSATITGSSEQYF.

The CDR3, as DNA: TGCGCCAGCAGCCAAGGTACAGGGACTAATTCACCCCTCCACTTT. It specifies CASSQGTGTNSPLHF. The chain employs TRBV4-1 and TRBJ1-6; D is perhaps TRBD1 (6 bases). The V and J ends lost 1 base and 6 bases respectively, with 10 bases between them. The V gene's germline CDR1 is MGHRA and CDR2 YSYEKL. This CDR3 has 15 amino acids.

V gene TRBV15 combines with J gene TRBJ2-7, with D perhaps matching TRBD1 (6 bases). Germline assignment: CDR1 LNHNV and CDR2 YYDKDF (reference sequence). Trimming removed 1 base from V and 6 bases from J, with 13 bases in between. There are 14 residues in the CDR3. The CDR3 sequence: CATSRGTASGEQYF. The CDR3 DNA is TGTGCCACCAGCAGAGGGACAGCATCAGGCGAGCAGTACTTC. The whole variable domain, filled in from reference TRBV15 and TRBJ2-7, reads DAMVIQNPRYQVTQFGKPVTLSCSQTLNHNVMYWYQQKSSQAPKLLFHYYDKDFNNEADTPDNFQSRRPNTSFCFLDIRSPGLGDTAMYLCATSRGTASGEQYFGPGTRLTVT.

The chain recombines TRBV15 with TRBJ2-4; 11 bases fit TRBD2. V shed 7 bases and J 3 bases; nucleotides not matched to a gene: 8. This CDR3 is built from 16 residues. Germline CDR1 reads LNHNV; CDR2 reads YYDKDF (reference sequence). The CDR3, as DNA: TGTGCCACCACCCAGACTAGCGGGATAGGCAAAAACATTCAGTACTTC. This gives the protein CATTQTSGIGKNIQYF.

The CDR3 sequence is CASSFTPGVAETQYF. DNA of the CDR3: TGTGCCAGCAGTTTTACCCCAGGGGTCGCGGAGACCCAGTACTTC. J is TRBJ2-5 and V is TRBV27; maybe TRBD1 (6 bases). Looked up from germline, CDR1 is MNHEY and CDR2 is SMNVEV (reference sequence). This CDR3 comprises 15 residues. V lost 3 bases and J lost 5, with 16 bases in between.

The chain links TRBV4-3 to TRBJ2-7, with 7 bases fitting TRBD1. The junction had 3 bases not matched to a gene; V was cut back by 1 base and J by 0 bases. Per germline, CDR1 LGHNA and CDR2 YSLEER. This CDR3 spans 15 amino acids. Written as DNA, the CDR3 is TGCGCCAGCAGCCAAGTATGGGACAGCTCCTACGAGCAGTACTTC. Protein: CASSQVWDSSYEQYF.

V is TRBV29-1 and J is TRBJ1-2; tentative D call: TRBD1 (5 bases). Trimming pared 7 bases from V and 4 bases from J, leaving 16 bases between. Per germline, CDR1 SQVTM and CDR2 ANQGSEA. The CDR3 runs 13 residues. The CDR3 DNA sequence: TGCAGCGCCCCTTCGCAGGGTAGCTATGGCTACACCTTC. The encoded protein is CSAPSQGSYGYTF.

The chain uses TRBV5-4 and TRBJ2-3, with 11 bases fitting TRBD1. V lost 2 bases to trimming and J lost 5 bases; unmatched junction nucleotides: 1. CDR3 length: 14 amino acids. Per the germline V gene, CDR1 is SGHNT and CDR2 is YYREEE (reference sequence). DNA for the CDR3: TGTGCCAGCAGCTTCGGGACAGGGGGAGATACGCAGTATTTT. Translated, it gives CASSFGTGGDTQYF.